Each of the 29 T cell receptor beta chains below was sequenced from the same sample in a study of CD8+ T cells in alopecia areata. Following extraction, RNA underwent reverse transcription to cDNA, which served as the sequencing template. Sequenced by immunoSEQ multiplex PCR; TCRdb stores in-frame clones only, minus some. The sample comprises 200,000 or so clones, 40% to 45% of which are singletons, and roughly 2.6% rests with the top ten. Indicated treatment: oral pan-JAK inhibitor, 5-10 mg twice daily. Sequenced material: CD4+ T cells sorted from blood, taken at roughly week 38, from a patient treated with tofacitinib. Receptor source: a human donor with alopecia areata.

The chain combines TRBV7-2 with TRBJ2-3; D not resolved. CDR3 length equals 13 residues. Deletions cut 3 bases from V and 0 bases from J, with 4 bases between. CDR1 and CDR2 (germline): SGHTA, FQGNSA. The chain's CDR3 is CASSFGSTDTQYF. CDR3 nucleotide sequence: TGTGCCAGCAGCTTCGGAAGCACAGATACGCAGTATTTT.

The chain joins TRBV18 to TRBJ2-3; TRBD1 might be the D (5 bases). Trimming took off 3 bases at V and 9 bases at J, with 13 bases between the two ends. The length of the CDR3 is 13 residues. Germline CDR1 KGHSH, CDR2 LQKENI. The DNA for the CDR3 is TGTGCCAGCTCACCTGATTCGAGACAGACGCAGTATTTT. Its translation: CASSPDSRQTQYF.

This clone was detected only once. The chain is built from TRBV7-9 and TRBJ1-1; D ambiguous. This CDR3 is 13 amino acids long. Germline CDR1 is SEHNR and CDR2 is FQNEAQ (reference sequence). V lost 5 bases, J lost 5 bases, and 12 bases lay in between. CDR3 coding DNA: TGTGCCAGCAGCCCCCCCGCAAGGACTGAAGCTTTCTTT. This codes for CASSPPARTEAFF.

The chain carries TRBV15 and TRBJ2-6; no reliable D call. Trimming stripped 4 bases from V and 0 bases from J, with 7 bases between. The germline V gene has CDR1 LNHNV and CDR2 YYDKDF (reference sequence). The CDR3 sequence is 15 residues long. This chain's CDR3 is CATSKKSSGANVLTF. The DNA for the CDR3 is TGTGCCACCAGCAAAAAAAGCTCTGGGGCCAACGTCCTGACTTTC.

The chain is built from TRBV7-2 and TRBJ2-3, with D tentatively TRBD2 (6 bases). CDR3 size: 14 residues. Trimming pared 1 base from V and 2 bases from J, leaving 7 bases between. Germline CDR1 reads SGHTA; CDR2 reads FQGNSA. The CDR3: CASSLGTTTDTQYF. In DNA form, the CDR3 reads TGTGCCAGCAGCTTAGGGACTACCACAGATACGCAGTATTTT.

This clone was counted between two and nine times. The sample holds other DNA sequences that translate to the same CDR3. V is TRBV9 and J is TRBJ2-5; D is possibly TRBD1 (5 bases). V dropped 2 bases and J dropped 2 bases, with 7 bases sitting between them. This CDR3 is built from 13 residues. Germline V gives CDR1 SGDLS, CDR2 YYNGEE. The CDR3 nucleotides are TGTGCCAGCAGCGTTGACAGACAAGAGACCCAGTACTTC. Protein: CASSVDRQETQYF.

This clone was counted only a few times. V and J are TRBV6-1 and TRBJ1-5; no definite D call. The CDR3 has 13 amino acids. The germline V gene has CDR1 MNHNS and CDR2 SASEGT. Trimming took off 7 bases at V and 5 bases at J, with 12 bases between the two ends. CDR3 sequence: CASTPDGDQPQHF. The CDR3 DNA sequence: TGTGCCAGCACCCCGGACGGAGATCAGCCCCAGCATTTT.

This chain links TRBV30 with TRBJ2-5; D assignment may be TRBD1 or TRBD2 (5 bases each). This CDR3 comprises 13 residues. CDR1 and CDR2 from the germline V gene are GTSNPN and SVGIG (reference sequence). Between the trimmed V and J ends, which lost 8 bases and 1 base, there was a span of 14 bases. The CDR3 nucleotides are TGTGCCGGAAGGGGACCGGCCCAAGAGACCCAGTACTTC. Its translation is CAGRGPAQETQYF.

For the CDR3, the DNA is TGTGCCAGCAGCGGACAGGGTTCTCGCTACGAGCAGTACTTC. Amino acid sequence: CASSGQGSRYEQYF. The V gene is TRBV5-4, the J gene TRBJ2-7, with TRBD1 matching 8 bases. This CDR3 has 14 amino acids. Trimming at V came to 4 bases and at J to 3 bases, leaving 6 bases not matched to a gene. The germline gives CDR1 SGHNT, CDR2 YYREEE (reference sequence).

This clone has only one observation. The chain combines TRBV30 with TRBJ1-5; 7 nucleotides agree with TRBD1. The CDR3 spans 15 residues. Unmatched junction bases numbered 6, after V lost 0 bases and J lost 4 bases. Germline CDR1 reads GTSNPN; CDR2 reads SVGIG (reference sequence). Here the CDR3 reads CAWSVRGQSNQPQHF. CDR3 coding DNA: TGTGCCTGGAGTGTACGGGGACAGTCTAATCAGCCCCAGCATTTT.

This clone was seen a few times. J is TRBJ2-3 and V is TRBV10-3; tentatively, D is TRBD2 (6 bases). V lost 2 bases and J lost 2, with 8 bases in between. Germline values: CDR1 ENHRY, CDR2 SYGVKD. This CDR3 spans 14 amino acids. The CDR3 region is CAISEREATDTQYF. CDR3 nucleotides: TGTGCCATCAGTGAGAGGGAGGCCACAGATACGCAGTATTTT.

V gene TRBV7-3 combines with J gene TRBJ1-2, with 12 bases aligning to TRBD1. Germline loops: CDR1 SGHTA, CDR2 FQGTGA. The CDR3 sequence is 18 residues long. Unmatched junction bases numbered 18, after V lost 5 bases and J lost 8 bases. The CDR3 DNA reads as TGTGCCAGCAGCCGACACCCCTCCCCGGGACAGGGGGCAGGCGGCTACACCTTC. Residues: CASSRHPSPGQGAGGYTF. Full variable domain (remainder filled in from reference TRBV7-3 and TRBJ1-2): GAGVSQTPSNKVTEKGKYVELRCDPISGHTALYWYRQSLGQGPEFLIYFQGTGAADDSGLPNDRFFAVRPEGSVSTLKIQRTERGDSAVYLCASSRHPSPGQGAGGYTFGSGTRLTVV.

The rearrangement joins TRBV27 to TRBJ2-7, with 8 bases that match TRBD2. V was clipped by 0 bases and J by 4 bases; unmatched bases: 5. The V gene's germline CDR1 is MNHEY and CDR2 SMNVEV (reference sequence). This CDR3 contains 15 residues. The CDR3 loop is CASSLSPRGRYEQYF. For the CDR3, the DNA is TGTGCCAGCAGTTTATCCCCTCGCGGGAGGTACGAGCAGTACTTC.

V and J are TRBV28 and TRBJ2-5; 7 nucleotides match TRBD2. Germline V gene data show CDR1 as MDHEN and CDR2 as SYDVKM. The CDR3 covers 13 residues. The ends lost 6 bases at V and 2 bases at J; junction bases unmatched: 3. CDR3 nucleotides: TGTGCCAGCAGGGCTAGCGGACAAGAGACCCAGTACTTC. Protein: CASRASGQETQYF.

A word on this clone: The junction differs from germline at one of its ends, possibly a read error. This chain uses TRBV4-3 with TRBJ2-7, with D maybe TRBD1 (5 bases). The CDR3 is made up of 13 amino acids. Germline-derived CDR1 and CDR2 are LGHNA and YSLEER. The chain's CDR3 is CASSQLPRGSQVF. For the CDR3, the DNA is TGCGCCAGCAGCCAACTCCCTAGGGGCAGCCAAGTCTTC.

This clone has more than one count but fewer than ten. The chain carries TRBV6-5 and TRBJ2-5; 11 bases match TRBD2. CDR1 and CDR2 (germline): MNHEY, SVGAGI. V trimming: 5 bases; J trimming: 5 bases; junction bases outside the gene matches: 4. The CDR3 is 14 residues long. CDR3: CASSKTSGGETQYF. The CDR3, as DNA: TGTGCCAGCAGTAAAACTAGCGGGGGTGAGACCCAGTACTTC.

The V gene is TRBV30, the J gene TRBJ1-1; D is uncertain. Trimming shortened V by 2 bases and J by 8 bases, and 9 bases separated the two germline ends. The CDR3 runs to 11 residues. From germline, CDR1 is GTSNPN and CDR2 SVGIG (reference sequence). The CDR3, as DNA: TGTGCCTGGAGTCCCTACCAGGAAGCTTTCTTT. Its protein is CAWSPYQEAFF.

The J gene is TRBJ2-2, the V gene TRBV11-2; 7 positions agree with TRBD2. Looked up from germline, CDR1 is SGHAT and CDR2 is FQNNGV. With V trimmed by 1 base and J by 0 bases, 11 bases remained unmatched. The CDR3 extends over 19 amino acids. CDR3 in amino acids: CASSLALVSRGANTGELFF. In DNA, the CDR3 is TGTGCCAGCAGCTTAGCGCTAGTTAGCCGGGGGGCGAACACCGGGGAGCTGTTTTTT.

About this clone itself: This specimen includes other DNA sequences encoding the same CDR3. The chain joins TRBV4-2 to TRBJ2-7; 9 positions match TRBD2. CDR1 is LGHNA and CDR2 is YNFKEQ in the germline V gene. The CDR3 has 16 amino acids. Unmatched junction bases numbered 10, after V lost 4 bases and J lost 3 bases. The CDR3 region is CASSLPSRSGSYEQYF. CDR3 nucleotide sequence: TGTGCCAGCAGCCTCCCCTCTCGTAGCGGGAGCTACGAGCAGTACTTC.

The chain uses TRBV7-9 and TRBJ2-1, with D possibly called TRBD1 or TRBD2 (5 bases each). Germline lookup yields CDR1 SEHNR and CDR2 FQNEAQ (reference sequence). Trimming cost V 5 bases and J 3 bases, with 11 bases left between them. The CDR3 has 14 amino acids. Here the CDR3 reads CASSGRGGYNEQFF. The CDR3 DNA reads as TGTGCCAGCAGCGGCCGGGGCGGCTACAATGAGCAGTTCTTC.

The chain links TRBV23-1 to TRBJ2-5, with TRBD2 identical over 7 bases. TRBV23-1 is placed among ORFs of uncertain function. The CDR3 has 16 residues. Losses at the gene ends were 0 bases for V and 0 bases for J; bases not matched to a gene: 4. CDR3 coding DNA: TGCGCCAGCAGTCAATCCACTAGCGTAAACCAAGAGACCCAGTACTTC. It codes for CASSQSTSVNQETQYF.

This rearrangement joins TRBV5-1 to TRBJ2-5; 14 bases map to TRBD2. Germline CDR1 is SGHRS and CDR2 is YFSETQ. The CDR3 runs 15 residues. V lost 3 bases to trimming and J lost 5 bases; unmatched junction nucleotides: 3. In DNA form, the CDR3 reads TGCGCCAGCAGCTGGACTAGCGGGAGGTCGGAGACCCAGTACTTC. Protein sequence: CASSWTSGRSETQYF. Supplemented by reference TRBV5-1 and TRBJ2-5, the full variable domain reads KAGVTQTPRYLIKTRGQQVTLSCSPISGHRSVSWYQQTPGQGLQFLFEYFSETQRNKGNFPGRFSGRQFSNSRSEMNVSTLELGDSALYLCASSWTSGRSETQYFGPGTRLLVL.

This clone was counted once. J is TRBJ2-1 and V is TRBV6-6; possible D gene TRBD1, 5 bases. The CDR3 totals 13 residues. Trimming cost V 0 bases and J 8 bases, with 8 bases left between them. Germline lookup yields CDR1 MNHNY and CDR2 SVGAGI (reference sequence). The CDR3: CASSYSTDYEQFF. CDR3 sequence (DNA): TGTGCCAGCAGTTACTCGACAGATTATGAGCAGTTCTTC.

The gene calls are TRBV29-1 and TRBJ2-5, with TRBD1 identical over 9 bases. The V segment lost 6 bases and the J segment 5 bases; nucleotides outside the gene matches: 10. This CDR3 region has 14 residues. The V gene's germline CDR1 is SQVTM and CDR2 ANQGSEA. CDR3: CSVYKVGTGETQYF. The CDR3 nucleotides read TGCAGCGTGTACAAGGTTGGGACAGGGGAGACCCAGTACTTC.

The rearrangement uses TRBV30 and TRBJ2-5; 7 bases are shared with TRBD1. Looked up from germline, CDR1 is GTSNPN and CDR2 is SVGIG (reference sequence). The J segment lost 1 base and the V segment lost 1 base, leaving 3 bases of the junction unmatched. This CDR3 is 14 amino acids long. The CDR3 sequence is CAWSAGTVQETQYF. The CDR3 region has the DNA TGTGCCTGGAGTGCAGGGACAGTCCAAGAGACCCAGTACTTC.

The CDR3 DNA reads TGTGCCTGGGCCCCTAGGGGTGAGCAGTTCTTC. Amino acid sequence: CAWAPRGEQFF. This chain joins TRBV30 and TRBJ2-1, with D possibly being TRBD1 (5 bases). Trimming removed 5 bases from V and 9 bases from J, with 11 bases in between. Germline CDR1 reads GTSNPN; CDR2 reads SVGIG (reference sequence). This CDR3 has 11 residues.

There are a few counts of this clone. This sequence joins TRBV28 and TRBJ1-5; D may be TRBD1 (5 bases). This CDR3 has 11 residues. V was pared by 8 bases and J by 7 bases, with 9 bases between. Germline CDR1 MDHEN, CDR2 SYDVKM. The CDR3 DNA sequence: TGTGCCAGCCAGGGAGGCCAGCCCCAGCATTTT. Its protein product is CASQGGQPQHF. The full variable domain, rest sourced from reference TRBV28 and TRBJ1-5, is DVKVTQSSRYLVKRTGEKVFLECVQDMDHENMFWYRQDPGLGLRLIYFSYDVKMKEKGDIPEGYSVSREKKERFSLILESASTNQTSMYLCASQGGQPQHFGDGTRLSIL.

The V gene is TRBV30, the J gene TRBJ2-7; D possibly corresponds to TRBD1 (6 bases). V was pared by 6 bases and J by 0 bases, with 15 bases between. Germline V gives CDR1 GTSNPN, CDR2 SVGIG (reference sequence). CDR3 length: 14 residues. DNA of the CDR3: TGTGCCTGCCACTTTCAGGGGAGCTCCTACGAGCAGTACTTC. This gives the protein CACHFQGSSYEQYF.

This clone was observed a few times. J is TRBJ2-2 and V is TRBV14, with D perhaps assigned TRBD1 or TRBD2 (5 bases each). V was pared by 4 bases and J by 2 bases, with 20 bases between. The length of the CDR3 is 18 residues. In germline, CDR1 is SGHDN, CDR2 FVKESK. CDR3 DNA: TGTGCCAGCAGCCTCCTCCGGGGCGGAGTCGATAACACCGGGGAGCTGTTTTTT. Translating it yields CASSLLRGGVDNTGELFF.